These 20 T cell receptor beta chains share one sample of origin, sequenced in a study of radiotherapy plus CTLA-4 blockade in lung cancer (dated by TCRdb to between 2017 and 2018). The library was generated by the immunoSEQ multiplex PCR assay. The immuneACCESS repertoire file appears here via TCRdb, limited to in-frame rearrangements. These files lack a portion of the clones; in checked studies, under half of the deficit traces to unresolved V genes, and the cause of the others is not known. The sample includes about 49,000 clones, with approximately 79% observed a single time. The ten biggest clones cover 11% of the sample. Sequencing was performed on peripheral blood, taken from a patient treated with radiotherapy plus ipilimumab. These receptors were collected from a human donor with non-small cell lung cancer who had stable disease on radiotherapy plus ipilimumab.

The chain recombines TRBV10-3 with TRBJ2-5; D remains unclear. The J call may be wrong; the DNA end is better matched by TRBJ2-7. CDR1 ENHRY and CDR2 SYGVKD come from the germline V gene. The CDR3 runs 14 residues. The CDR3 protein is CATLGGRSLYEQYF. For the CDR3, the DNA is TGTGCCACCCTCGGTGGAAGGTCCCTCTACGAGCAGTACTTC.

This sequence joins TRBV11-2 and TRBJ1-2; 7 bases match TRBD1. Trimming removed 5 bases from V and 5 bases from J; junction bases left unmatched: 5. This CDR3 contains 13 residues. The V gene's germline CDR1 is SGHAT and CDR2 FQNNGV. The CDR3 loop is CASSVDREYGYTF. CDR3 nucleotides: TGTGCCAGCAGCGTTGACAGGGAATATGGCTACACCTTC.

This clone is categorized as medium-sized. This chain links TRBV2 with TRBJ2-3; tentatively, D is TRBD1 (5 bases). Deletions cut 5 bases from V and 0 bases from J, with 12 bases between. The CDR3 sequence is 15 residues long. Germline V CDR1 and CDR2: SNHLY, FYNNEI. CDR3 nucleotides: TGTGCCAGCAGTAGTGACAGAACTAGCACAGATACGCAGTATTTT. As protein: CASSSDRTSTDTQYF.

The V and J genes are TRBV9 and TRBJ1-2, with D tentatively TRBD1 (5 bases). The CDR3 totals 15 residues. In germline, CDR1 is SGDLS, CDR2 YYNGEE. Trimming took off 4 bases at V and 3 bases at J, with 16 bases between the two ends. DNA for the CDR3: TGTGCCAGCAGCCTTCAATGGGGGGAGGACTATGGCTACACCTTC. Translated, it gives CASSLQWGEDYGYTF. Full variable domain (missing parts from reference TRBV9 and TRBJ1-2): DSGVTQTPKHLITATGQRVTLRCSPRSGDLSVYWYQQSLDQGLQFLIQYYNGEERAKGNILERFSAQQFPDLHSELNLSSLELGDSALYFCASSLQWGEDYGYTFGSGTRLTVV.

The chain recombines TRBV9 with TRBJ1-3, with D maybe TRBD1 (6 bases). This CDR3 comprises 15 residues. Germline CDR1 SGDLS, CDR2 YYNGEE. V was cut by 4 bases and J by 2 bases, with 13 bases left in between. This CDR3 is CASSLQGSAGNTIYF. The CDR3 region has the DNA TGTGCCAGCAGCTTACAGGGAAGTGCTGGAAACACCATATATTTT.

The chain is built from TRBV7-2 and TRBJ1-1; D gene uncertain. Germline V CDR1 and CDR2: SGHTA, FQGNSA. Trimming stripped 5 bases from V and 1 base from J, with 5 bases between. The length of the CDR3 is 12 residues. The CDR3 here is CASSPWNTEAFF. The CDR3 nucleotides are TGTGCCAGCAGCCCATGGAACACTGAAGCTTTCTTT.

This sequence joins TRBV2 and TRBJ1-1; D is ambiguous. The germline V gene has CDR1 SNHLY and CDR2 FYNNEI. Trimming took off 2 bases at V and 1 base at J, with 20 bases between the two ends. The length of the CDR3 is 18 residues. The CDR3 nucleotides read TGTGCCAGCAGTGAAATCGGCAGCGGGCGGTTACCGAACACTGAAGCTTTCTTT. It codes for CASSEIGSGRLPNTEAFF.

The chain's CDR3 is CASSPQGIGSGANVLTF. CDR3 DNA sequence: TGTGCCAGCAGCCCCCAGGGTATCGGGTCTGGGGCCAACGTCCTGACTTTC. The chain carries TRBV9 and TRBJ2-6; D is perhaps TRBD1 (5 bases). The V gene's germline CDR1 is SGDLS and CDR2 YYNGEE. CDR3 size: 17 residues. The ends were cut back, 4 bases at V and 1 base at J, with 15 bases in the middle.

The V and J genes are TRBV6-1 and TRBJ2-1; 7 bases are a match to TRBD2. CDR1 and CDR2 from the germline V gene are MNHNS and SASEGT. The CDR3 contains 13 residues. The ends lost 1 base at V and 10 bases at J; junction bases unmatched: 4. The CDR3: CASSEDGGGEQFF. Written as DNA, the CDR3 is TGTGCCAGCAGTGAAGATGGGGGAGGGGAGCAGTTCTTC.

The V gene is TRBV5-1, the J gene TRBJ1-6; tentatively, D is TRBD1 (5 bases). Trimming removed 1 base from V and 5 bases from J, with 10 bases in between. The CDR3 sequence is 15 residues long. Germline V gene lookup returns CDR1 SGHRS and CDR2 YFSETQ. The CDR3 region is CASSLQGTDNSPLHF. CDR3 DNA: TGCGCCAGCAGCTTGCAGGGTACAGATAATTCACCCCTCCACTTT. Filled out from reference TRBV5-1 and TRBJ1-6, the complete variable domain reads KAGVTQTPRYLIKTRGQQVTLSCSPISGHRSVSWYQQTPGQGLQFLFEYFSETQRNKGNFPGRFSGRQFSNSRSEMNVSTLELGDSALYLCASSLQGTDNSPLHFGNGTRLTVT.

This clone has only a few counts. This chain joins TRBV7-3 and TRBJ2-3; D perhaps matches TRBD2 (6 bases). Trimming removed 1 base from V and 3 bases from J, with 14 bases in between. The CDR3 sequence is 16 residues long. Germline V gene data show CDR1 as SGHTA and CDR2 as FQGTGA. CDR3 nucleotide sequence: TGTGCCAGCAGCTTAAGGGGAGGTCGGGGTACAGATACGCAGTATTTT. This encodes CASSLRGGRGTDTQYF.

V and J are TRBV10-1 and TRBJ2-2; 7 nucleotides line up with TRBD2. J gave up 6 bases and V 2 bases, and 3 bases lay outside the gene matches. Germline CDR1 and CDR2: WNHNN and SYGVQD (reference sequence). The CDR3 extends over 14 amino acids. This CDR3 is CASSERGVAGELFF. For the CDR3, the DNA is TGCGCCAGCAGTGAGCGGGGGGTCGCCGGGGAGCTGTTTTTT.

The CDR3 bases are TGCGCCAGCAGCCAAGATCAATCCGGGGCGCAAGTAGATACGCAGTATTTT. Protein product: CASSQDQSGAQVDTQYF. The chain joins TRBV4-1 to TRBJ2-3; D is tentatively TRBD1 or TRBD2 (5 bases each). The V and J ends lost 0 bases and 5 bases respectively, with 18 bases between them. Germline loops: CDR1 MGHRA, CDR2 YSYEKL. The CDR3 totals 17 residues.

The chain is built from TRBV19 and TRBJ1-6; TRBD1 matches at 10 bases. After removal of 2 bases from V and 10 bases from J, the junction contained 5 bases not matched to a gene. This CDR3 comprises 15 residues. Germline V CDR1 and CDR2: LNHDA, SQIVND (reference sequence). CDR3 bases: TGTGCCAGTAGTATACCGGGACAGGGGAACTCACCCCTCCACTTT. Translating gives CASSIPGQGNSPLHF.

The table lists this clone with a count of one. The rearrangement joins TRBV30 to TRBJ1-5; possibly TRBD1 for D (5 bases). This CDR3 contains 14 residues. V lost 4 bases, J lost 7 bases, and 17 bases lay in between. The germline V gene encodes CDR1 GTSNPN and CDR2 SVGIG (reference sequence). The CDR3 sequence: CAWNPGGLEQPQHF. CDR3 sequence (DNA): TGTGCCTGGAATCCCGGGGGGTTGGAACAGCCCCAGCATTTT.

The chain has TRBV5-1 and TRBJ2-5, with D possibly matching TRBD1 (7 bases). Matching the DNA end better, TRBJ2-7 makes the J call doubtful. The V gene's germline CDR1 is SGHRS and CDR2 YFSETQ. This CDR3 has 15 amino acids. This CDR3 reads CASSWAGQSSYEQYF. The DNA of the CDR3 is TGCGCCAGCAGCTGGGCGGGACAGAGCTCCTACGAGCAGTACTTC.

This clone was observed a single time. V is TRBV5-1 and J is TRBJ1-6; 9 nucleotides align to TRBD1. The CDR3 length is 14 residues. J was trimmed by 9 bases and V by 5 bases; bases with no gene match: 6. Germline CDR1 SGHRS, CDR2 YFSETQ. The CDR3 region is CASRQTGGFSPLHF. The CDR3 DNA sequence: TGCGCCAGCAGACAGACAGGGGGTTTTTCACCCCTCCACTTT.

The sample holds a few counts of this clone. The chain recombines TRBV13 with TRBJ2-3, with 11 bases lining up with TRBD2. Per germline, CDR1 PRHDT and CDR2 FYEKMQ (reference sequence). V dropped 4 bases and J dropped 4; count of bases not matched to a gene: 7. This CDR3 contains 16 residues. The CDR3 loop is CASSSGLAGFADTQYF. The CDR3 DNA reads as TGTGCCAGCAGCTCAGGACTAGCGGGTTTCGCAGATACGCAGTATTTT.

This chain connects TRBV10-3 to TRBJ1-5; 7 bases map to TRBD1. J gave up 7 bases and V 3 bases, and 6 bases lay outside the gene matches. Germline CDR1 ENHRY, CDR2 SYGVKD. This CDR3 has 14 residues. CDR3 sequence (DNA): TGTGCCATCAGTGACAGGACAGGCCTCCAGCCCCAGCATTTT. Encoded protein: CAISDRTGLQPQHF.

The chain uses TRBV5-1 and TRBJ1-4; 8 bases align to TRBD1. This CDR3 region has 15 residues. After removal of 3 bases from V and 8 bases from J, the junction contained 9 bases not matched to a gene. Per the germline V gene, CDR1 is SGHRS and CDR2 is YFSETQ. Here the CDR3 DNA reads TGCGCCAGCAGCTCCCGGACAGGGCGGGTCGAAAAACTGTTTTTT. This translates into CASSSRTGRVEKLFF.